The 4 T cell receptor beta chains reported below all come from one sample, sequenced in a study of identical twins. TCRdb independently ran MiXCR on the 5' RACE reads; one entry per CDR3 protein. The sample has about 470,000 distinct CDR3 sequences; more than 20% are singletons. These same data were also listed under a study on T cells expressing NK-cell markers.

The sample was CD4+ T cells sorted from blood. These receptors came from a woman aged 18 to 35 in good health.

The rearrangement links TRBV3-1 to TRBJ2-2; TRBD2 might be the D (6 bases). CDR3 size: 14 residues. V was trimmed by 4 bases and J by 7 bases, leaving 13 bases between them. Germline CDR1 and CDR2: LGHDT and YNNKEL (reference sequence). For the CDR3, the DNA is TGTGCCAGCAGCCGCGGGACCACCGACGGGGAGCTGTTTTTT. It specifies CASSRGTTDGELFF.

There are a few counts of this clonotype. This chain connects TRBV28 to TRBJ2-5; 13 bases are shared with TRBD2. This CDR3 is built from 15 residues. Unmatched junction bases numbered 10, after V lost 7 bases and J lost 8 bases. Germline CDR1 and CDR2: MDHEN and SYDVKM. Here the CDR3 DNA reads TGTGCCAGCAAAGGGGGGACTAGCGGGGAACTAACCCAGTACTTC. It yields the protein CASKGGTSGELTQYF.

The genes are TRBV5-6 and TRBJ2-2; D unresolved. V was clipped by 4 bases and J by 6 bases, with 7 bases between them. The CDR3 is made up of 12 amino acids. The germline gives CDR1 SGHDT, CDR2 YYEEEE. CDR3 in amino acids: CASSEIAGELFF. The CDR3 nucleotides read TGTGCCAGCAGCGAAATTGCCGGGGAGCTGTTTTTT.

The chain combines TRBV5-1 with TRBJ2-1; 8 nucleotides line up with TRBD2. This CDR3 has 15 residues. Germline assignment: CDR1 SGHRS and CDR2 YFSETQ. Trimming cost V 2 bases and J 4 bases; bases outside gene matches: 5. For the CDR3, the DNA is TGCGCCAGCAGCTTAGTAGCGGGACTATACAATGAGCAGTTCTTC. It codes for CASSLVAGLYNEQFF. The complete variable domain, with remaining parts taken from reference TRBV5-1 and TRBJ2-1, reads KAGVTQTPRYLIKTRGQQVTLSCSPISGHRSVSWYQQTPGQGLQFLFEYFSETQRNKGNFPGRFSGRQFSNSRSEMNVSTLELGDSALYLCASSLVAGLYNEQFFGPGTRLTVL.